This T cell receptor beta chain appears in the sequencing data of a study of beta chain features in type 1 diabetes. Study results and caveats: TCRB CDR3s from Type 1 diabetes patients were moderately but significantly shorter in all four CD4+ subsets.

As to this clone: As yet, its antigen is unknown.

Every isolated RNA sample was fully reverse transcribed, so sequencing captured expressed TCRB transcripts. Measured with immunoSEQ multiplex PCR; TCRdb has only the in-frame clones, and not every one. This table has approximately 380,000 clones, more than 13% appearing once. Germline-derived CDR1 and CDR2 are MNHEY and SMNVEV (reference sequence). This CDR3 has 17 residues. V lost 5 bases and J lost 7, with 24 bases in between. V and J are TRBV27 and TRBJ2-1; D may be TRBD1 (6 bases). This receptor was taken from a woman aged 18-29 years in good health. The source material was naive CD4+ T cells from blood. For the CDR3, the DNA is TGTGCCAGCAGTCCCCTGACGGGGACACGAGGAGTTAATGAGCAGTTCTTC. Protein: CASSPLTGTRGVNEQFF.